What follows are 28 T cell receptor beta chains derived from one specimen sequenced in a study of PD-1 blockade in classical Hodgkin lymphoma. Relapses following autologous stem cell transplantation were seen in all patients, with brentuximab vedotin exposure varying. Here immunoSEQ multiplex PCR was the method, and the copy in TCRdb shows in-frame clones only, minus some. The sample includes tens of thousands of clones, over 65% seen only once; the top ten take about 21%. The sample consisted of peripheral blood mononuclear cells (PBMCs), taken before the second cycle of nivolumab. These receptors all come from a human donor with classical Hodgkin lymphoma.

This clone showed up just once. V gene TRBV29-1 combines with J gene TRBJ1-3, with D possibly TRBD1 on 5 matching bases. Trimming cost V 3 bases and J 2 bases, with 8 bases left between them. The CDR3 covers 13 residues. CDR1 is SQVTM, CDR2 ANQGSEA, per germline. The CDR3 bases are TGCAGCGTTGAGTGGGGGGCTGGAAACACCATATATTTT. Translating it yields CSVEWGAGNTIYF.

This clone was detected once. In DNA form, the CDR3 reads TGTGCCAGCAGACCTAAAGGGTCCTACGAGCAGTACTTC. Translated, it gives CASRPKGSYEQYF. This chain joins TRBV28 and TRBJ2-7, with no clear D. Germline CDR1 MDHEN, CDR2 SYDVKM. The CDR3 length is 13 residues. Trimming took 6 bases from V and 1 from J, leaving 10 bases between them.

This clone was counted a single time. The chain recombines TRBV19 with TRBJ2-7; either TRBD1 or TRBD2 may supply D (6 bases each). The germline V gene encodes CDR1 LNHDA and CDR2 SQIVND (reference sequence). There are 13 residues in the CDR3. The CDR3 protein is CATGRGGGNEQYF. CDR3 nucleotides: TGTGCAACAGGACGAGGGGGAGGTAACGAGCAGTACTTC.

The count of this clone is one. The J gene is TRBJ2-2, the V gene TRBV7-8; 10 bases align to TRBD2. The CDR3 sequence is 15 residues long. Germline values: CDR1 SGHVS, CDR2 FQNEAQ. V dropped 9 bases and J dropped 6; count of bases not matched to a gene: 10. The CDR3 spells CASPLVAGGAGELFF. For the CDR3, the DNA is TGTGCCAGTCCGCTAGTAGCGGGGGGAGCCGGGGAGCTGTTTTTT.

J is TRBJ2-1 and V is TRBV4-1; D remains unclear. This CDR3 is built from 13 residues. The ends were cut back, 1 base at V and 8 bases at J, with 9 bases in the middle. CDR1 and CDR2 (germline): MGHRA, YSYEKL. The CDR3 region is CASSQGPADEQFF. As DNA, the CDR3 is TGCGCCAGCAGCCAAGGACCTGCGGATGAGCAGTTCTTC.

The gene calls are TRBV7-9 and TRBJ1-4; 7 bases map to TRBD1. J lost 8 bases, V lost 5 bases, and 11 bases had no gene match. Germline loops: CDR1 SEHNR, CDR2 FQNEAQ (reference sequence). This CDR3 region has 15 residues. CDR3 nucleotides: TGTGCCAGCAGCCCCGCCCCTGAGACAGGGGAAAAACTGTTTTTT. Translation: CASSPAPETGEKLFF.

This chain links TRBV10-3 with TRBJ1-2, with no clear D. This CDR3 is 12 amino acids long. CDR1 and CDR2 (germline): ENHRY, SYGVKD. The germline V and J ends were trimmed by 2 bases and 5 bases, with 6 bases remaining between them. CDR3 sequence: CAISEDEYGYTF. Written as DNA, the CDR3 is TGTGCCATCAGTGAGGACGAATATGGCTACACCTTC.

The count of this clone is one. V is TRBV5-1 and J is TRBJ2-1, with 7 bases fitting TRBD1. Germline assignment: CDR1 SGHRS and CDR2 YFSETQ. Trimming removed 3 bases from V and 4 bases from J; junction bases left unmatched: 1. The CDR3 runs to 13 residues. The CDR3 here is CASSSGQYNEQFF. In DNA, the CDR3 is TGCGCCAGCAGCTCGGGACAGTACAATGAGCAGTTCTTC.

This clone appeared once. The V and J genes are TRBV11-3 and TRBJ2-1; D not certain. The CDR3 length is 15 residues. Trimming shortened V by 0 bases and J by 6 bases, and 12 bases separated the two germline ends. The germline V gene encodes CDR1 SGHNT and CDR2 YENEEA. CDR3 residues: CASSLEGQVGNEQFF. In DNA, the CDR3 is TGTGCCAGCAGCTTAGAAGGTCAGGTAGGCAATGAGCAGTTCTTC.

This chain joins TRBV4-1 and TRBJ1-1; TRBD1 might be the D (6 bases). This CDR3 has 14 residues. Between the trimmed V and J ends, which lost 1 base and 4 bases, there was a span of 10 bases. The germline V gene encodes CDR1 MGHRA and CDR2 YSYEKL. Written as DNA, the CDR3 is TGCGCCAGCAGCCAAGGGGGGGCCTCCACTGAAGCTTTCTTT. This translates into CASSQGGASTEAFF.

This chain uses TRBV7-2 with TRBJ2-1, with 9 nucleotides matching TRBD1. The CDR3 has 14 residues. Germline CDR1 and CDR2: SGHTA and FQGNSA. Losses at the gene ends were 5 bases for V and 8 bases for J; bases not matched to a gene: 7. The CDR3 sequence is CASSTNRGRYEQFF. The CDR3 DNA reads TGTGCCAGCAGCACCAACAGGGGGCGGTATGAGCAGTTCTTC.

Only one count was recorded for this clone. V is TRBV18 and J is TRBJ2-2; D is undetermined. Looked up from germline, CDR1 is KGHSH and CDR2 is LQKENI. The V and J ends lost 1 base and 5 bases respectively, with 5 bases between them. The length of the CDR3 is 13 residues. Written as DNA, the CDR3 is TGTGCCAGCTCACCACGGGGTACCGGGGAGCTGTTTTTT. Protein product: CASSPRGTGELFF. The entire variable domain, with the rest obtained from reference TRBV18 and TRBJ2-2, is as follows: NAGVMQNPRHLVRRRGQEARLRCSPMKGHSHVYWYRQLPEEGLKFMVYLQKENIIDESGMPKERFSAEFPKEGPSILRIQQVVRGDSAAYFCASSPRGTGELFFGEGSRLTVL.

The rearrangement links TRBV7-2 to TRBJ2-1, with D possibly matching TRBD2 (6 bases). Trimming cost V 1 base and J 2 bases, with 9 bases left between them. There are 15 residues in the CDR3. The V gene's germline CDR1 is SGHTA and CDR2 FQGNSA. CDR3 amino acids: CASSLEAGAYNEQFF. The CDR3 coding sequence is TGTGCCAGCAGCTTAGAAGCGGGCGCCTACAATGAGCAGTTCTTC.

The chain joins TRBV5-1 to TRBJ2-3; no firm D call. Germline CDR1 and CDR2: SGHRS and YFSETQ. Deletions cut 5 bases from V and 2 bases from J, with 12 bases between. This CDR3 has 14 amino acids. The CDR3 region is CASSFRSSTDTQYF. Written as DNA, the CDR3 is TGCGCCAGCAGTTTCCGCAGCTCCACAGATACGCAGTATTTT.

The gene calls are TRBV5-1 and TRBJ1-3; 12 nucleotides align to TRBD1. CDR3 length equals 16 residues. J was trimmed by 4 bases and V by 4 bases; bases with no gene match: 6. Germline V gene sequence: CDR1 SGHRS, CDR2 YFSETQ. As DNA, the CDR3 is TGCGCCAGCAGCGCCGGGACAGGGGGCGCAGGAAACACCATATATTTT. Its protein product is CASSAGTGGAGNTIYF.

This clone was counted once. The CDR3 loop is CAAGLAGAAYNEQFF. For the CDR3, the DNA is TGTGCCGCGGGACTAGCGGGGGCCGCGTACAATGAGCAGTTCTTC. The V and J genes are TRBV5-4 and TRBJ2-1, with TRBD2 matching 14 bases. Germline trimming cut 10 bases from V and 4 bases from J; bases unmatched to any gene: 7. CDR1 SGHNT and CDR2 YYREEE come from the germline V gene (reference sequence). The CDR3 runs to 15 residues.

V usage is TRBV7-2 and J usage is TRBJ2-7, with no clear D. V was shortened by 2 bases and J by 0 bases, with 5 bases between the two germline ends. The CDR3 length is 13 residues. The germline V gene encodes CDR1 SGHTA and CDR2 FQGNSA. The CDR3 nucleotides are TGTGCCAGCAGCTTACCGAGCTCCTACGAGCAGTACGTC. This translates into CASSLPSSYEQYV.

This clone was seen a handful of times. V gene TRBV15 combines with J gene TRBJ2-3; D call uncertain. The CDR3 covers 13 residues. Germline-derived CDR1 and CDR2 are LNHNV and YYDKDF (reference sequence). V was cut by 4 bases and J by 1 base, with 6 bases left in between. The CDR3 coding sequence is TGTGCCACCAGCAACCTTCGCACAGATACGCAGTATTTT. This sequence encodes CATSNLRTDTQYF.

In this sample, this clone turned up a few times. The V call is TRBV2, the J call TRBJ2-7; maybe TRBD2 (6 bases). There are 15 residues in the CDR3. Germline values: CDR1 SNHLY, CDR2 FYNNEI. Trimming took off 6 bases at V and 7 bases at J, with 22 bases between the two ends. CDR3: CASSPIPGGLGEQYF. The CDR3 region has the DNA TGTGCCAGCAGCCCAATCCCCGGAGGGTTAGGGGAGCAGTACTTC.

The J gene is TRBJ2-1, the V gene TRBV4-1; perhaps TRBD1 as D (6 bases). Trimming removed 1 base at V and 7 bases at J, with 17 bases between. Per the germline V gene, CDR1 is MGHRA and CDR2 is YSYEKL. The CDR3 length is 16 residues. The CDR3 nucleotides are TGCGCCAGCAGCCAAGGAGGGCAGGGGATGGGTAATGAGCAGTTCTTC. Its translation: CASSQGGQGMGNEQFF.

V usage is TRBV5-6 and J usage is TRBJ2-1; 7 nucleotides align to TRBD2. V shed 0 bases, J shed 13 bases, and the junction held 7 bases outside the gene matches. Germline V gene sequence: CDR1 SGHDT, CDR2 YYEEEE. The CDR3 spans 13 residues. The chain's CDR3 is CASSLVVGGPQFF. For the CDR3, the DNA is TGTGCCAGCAGCTTGGTTGTGGGAGGGCCTCAGTTCTTC.

The chain carries TRBV7-2 and TRBJ2-7; 7 bases are shared with TRBD2. The CDR3 loop spans 12 amino acids. V shed 3 bases, J shed 8 bases, and the junction held 4 bases outside the gene matches. The germline gives CDR1 SGHTA, CDR2 FQGNSA. CDR3 bases: TGTGCCAGCAGCTTCGAAGGGACTAAGCAGTACTTC. Protein sequence: CASSFEGTKQYF.

This chain links TRBV30 with TRBJ1-2; D gene ambiguous. The CDR3 loop spans 13 amino acids. Germline lookup yields CDR1 GTSNPN and CDR2 SVGIG (reference sequence). Trimming shortened V by 2 bases and J by 6 bases, and 13 bases separated the two germline ends. CDR3 loop: CAWSSRMRDGYTF. CDR3 bases: TGTGCCTGGAGTTCCCGGATGAGGGATGGCTACACCTTC. The full variable domain, in which reference TRBV30 and TRBJ1-2 provide the parts outside the CDR3, is SQTIHQWPATLVQPVGSPLSLECTVEGTSNPNLYWYRQAAGRGLQLLFYSVGIGQISSEVPQNLSASRPQDRQFILSSKKLLLSDSGFYLCAWSSRMRDGYTFGSGTRLTVV.

This chain joins TRBV5-6 and TRBJ2-1, with 10 positions matching TRBD1. Germline V gene data show CDR1 as SGHDT and CDR2 as YYEEEE. Trimming cost V 1 base and J 5 bases; bases outside gene matches: 6. This CDR3 contains 16 residues. The CDR3 coding sequence is TGTGCCAGCAGCTTGTGGGGACAGGGGTACGACAATGAGCAGTTCTTC. Its translation: CASSLWGQGYDNEQFF.

The chain employs TRBV5-6 and TRBJ2-7; the D is unclear. V lost 0 bases, J lost 0 bases, and 10 bases lay in between. The V gene's germline CDR1 is SGHDT and CDR2 YYEEEE. The CDR3 has 15 amino acids. In nucleotides, the CDR3 is TGTGCCAGCAGCTTGGGAGCCATCAGCTCCTACGAGCAGTACTTC. This sequence encodes CASSLGAISSYEQYF.

This clone showed up just once. The chain joins TRBV12-5 to TRBJ1-6; D is ambiguous. Germline-derived CDR1 and CDR2 are LGHNT and FRNRAP. The V and J ends lost 0 bases and 7 bases respectively, with 19 bases between them. The CDR3 consists of 18 residues. CDR3 amino acids: CASGLVLPGLGRNSPLHF. The CDR3, as DNA: TGTGCTAGTGGTTTGGTACTACCGGGCCTCGGGAGGAATTCACCCCTCCACTTT.

The rearrangement joins TRBV19 to TRBJ2-2, with TRBD1 identical over 7 bases. Losses at the gene ends were 4 bases for V and 0 bases for J; bases not matched to a gene: 2. CDR1 is LNHDA and CDR2 is SQIVND in the germline V gene (reference sequence). The CDR3 runs to 15 residues. The CDR3 region is CASSSTGANTGELFF. CDR3 bases: TGTGCCAGTAGTAGTACAGGGGCGAACACCGGGGAGCTGTTTTTT. Full variable domain (missing parts from reference TRBV19 and TRBJ2-2): DGGITQSPKYLFRKEGQNVTLSCEQNLNHDAMYWYRQDPGQGLRLIYYSQIVNDFQKGDIAEGYSVSREKKESFPLTVTSAQKNPTAFYLCASSSTGANTGELFFGEGSRLTVL.

The V gene is TRBV28, the J gene TRBJ2-7, with 8 bases fitting TRBD1. Looked up from germline, CDR1 is MDHEN and CDR2 is SYDVKM. V was pared by 6 bases and J by 5 bases, with 15 bases of the junction left unmatched. This CDR3 spans 16 amino acids. The CDR3 DNA is TGTGCCAGCAGCCCGCGTCCAGGACAGGGACGTAACGAGCAGTACTTC. It translates to CASSPRPGQGRNEQYF.